The next 20 T cell receptor beta chains were all read from a single sample in a study of cytomegalovirus exposure and HLA in healthy donors. This table comes from immunoSEQ multiplex PCR, and its TCRdb copy is limited to in-frame clones, with some not included. Of some 90,000 clones listed, roughly 90% were seen once; the top ten hold 5.5% to 7%. Sequencing used PBMCs. The receptors were gathered from a young man in good health and CMV-seropositive.

V is TRBV7-7 and J is TRBJ2-1, with TRBD2 identical over 7 bases. The CDR3 sequence is 12 residues long. CDR1 is SSHAT and CDR2 is FNYEAQ in the germline V gene (reference sequence). J was trimmed by 10 bases and V by 1 base; bases with no gene match: 1. CDR3 coding DNA: TGTGCCAGCAGCTTAGAGCGGGGCGAGCAGTTCTTC. Its protein product is CASSLERGEQFF.

The rearrangement uses TRBV9 and TRBJ1-5; no reliable D call. V gave up 4 bases and J gave up 0 bases, with 11 bases separating them. The CDR3 is 15 residues long. Germline values: CDR1 SGDLS, CDR2 YYNGEE. The CDR3 nucleotides read TGTGCCAGCAGCCCACATCAAGATAGCAATCAGCCCCAGCATTTT. This sequence encodes CASSPHQDSNQPQHF.

The chain employs TRBV4-1 and TRBJ2-2; the match to TRBD1 covers 8 bases. The junction had 5 bases not matched to a gene; V was cut back by 4 bases and J by 1 base. Germline assignment: CDR1 MGHRA and CDR2 YSYEKL. This CDR3 is built from 16 residues. Here the CDR3 DNA reads TGCGCCAGCAGCCGCTCCGGGACAGGGAACACCGGGGAGCTGTTTTTT. Translated: CASSRSGTGNTGELFF.

This chain joins TRBV6-6 and TRBJ1-4; a possible D gene is TRBD1 (6 bases). With 6 bases removed from V and 8 bases from J, the gap between germline ends came to 16 bases. Germline CDR1 MNHNY, CDR2 SVGAGI (reference sequence). The CDR3 consists of 14 residues. CDR3 nucleotides: TGTGCCAGCAGACAAACAGGGAGACAGGAAAAACTGTTTTTT. Translated, it gives CASRQTGRQEKLFF.

The chain is built from TRBV7-9 and TRBJ1-6; 7 bases align to TRBD1. CDR1 SEHNR and CDR2 FQNEAQ come from the germline V gene (reference sequence). V shed 4 bases and J 2 bases; nucleotides not matched to a gene: 11. This CDR3 comprises 18 residues. Here the CDR3 reads CASSSTRGGQAYNSPLHF. In DNA, the CDR3 is TGTGCCAGCAGCTCCACCAGAGGGGGCCAGGCCTATAATTCACCCCTCCACTTT.

The V gene is TRBV7-3, the J gene TRBJ2-3, with unresolved D. Germline loops: CDR1 SGHTA, CDR2 FQGTGA. CDR3 length: 13 residues. The V end lost 5 bases, the J end lost 3 bases, and 9 bases lay between the germline ends. CDR3 coding DNA: TGTGCCAGCAGCCCTGGGCCGACAGATACGCAGTATTTT. This encodes CASSPGPTDTQYF.

V is TRBV4-2 and J is TRBJ2-7, with 8 bases identical to TRBD2. There are 15 residues in the CDR3. V was clipped by 0 bases and J by 2 bases; unmatched bases: 3. CDR1 and CDR2 (germline): LGHNA, YNFKEQ. The CDR3 DNA sequence: TGTGCCAGCAGCCAAGAGGAAGCGGGAGCCTACGAGCAGTACTTC. Encoded protein: CASSQEEAGAYEQYF.

The chain is built from TRBV2 and TRBJ2-7, with 10 bases lining up with TRBD1. V was clipped by 8 bases and J by 0 bases; unmatched bases: 4. This CDR3 region has 14 residues. From germline, CDR1 is SNHLY and CDR2 FYNNEI. CDR3 amino acids: CASGRDRGSYEQYF. The CDR3 DNA reads TGTGCCAGCGGCCGGGACAGGGGCTCCTACGAGCAGTACTTC.

The J gene is TRBJ1-1, the V gene TRBV19; D might be TRBD1 (5 bases). V was shortened by 5 bases and J by 1 base, with 11 bases between the two germline ends. CDR1 LNHDA and CDR2 SQIVND come from the germline V gene (reference sequence). The CDR3 length is 14 residues. CDR3 coding DNA: TGTGCCAGTAGTTCCGGGGGTACGAACACTGAAGCTTTCTTT. Its translation is CASSSGGTNTEAFF.

In this sample, this clone turned up once. V is TRBV9 and J is TRBJ2-6, with TRBD1 identical over 7 bases. Germline values: CDR1 SGDLS, CDR2 YYNGEE. The CDR3 is 15 residues long. Unmatched junction bases numbered 5, after V lost 4 bases and J lost 4 bases. The CDR3 sequence is CASSREQGGANVLTF. The CDR3 region has the DNA TGTGCCAGCAGCCGGGAACAGGGGGGGGCCAACGTCCTGACTTTC.

This clone was counted a few times. The chain has TRBV7-2 and TRBJ2-5; TRBD2 matches 13 bases. Trimming removed 4 bases from V and 5 bases from J; junction bases left unmatched: 4. CDR3 length equals 15 residues. Germline CDR1 and CDR2: SGHTA and FQGNSA. The CDR3 nucleotides are TGTGCCAGCAGCTCGACACTAGCGGGAGGGGAGACCCAGTACTTC. It encodes CASSSTLAGGETQYF.

The chain joins TRBV5-4 to TRBJ2-7, with 7 positions matching TRBD1. This CDR3 has 14 residues. Per the germline V gene, CDR1 is SGHNT and CDR2 is YYREEE (reference sequence). V was clipped by 3 bases and J by 3 bases; unmatched bases: 6. DNA for the CDR3: TGTGCCAGCAGCTCCCGACAGGGCCACTACGAGCAGTACTTC. Its protein is CASSSRQGHYEQYF.

This clone was recorded a few times. The rearrangement uses TRBV5-6 and TRBJ2-7, with no clear D. The CDR3 consists of 14 residues. CDR1 is SGHDT and CDR2 is YYEEEE in the germline V gene. Trimming cost V 3 bases and J 0 bases, with 10 bases left between them. CDR3 DNA: TGTGCCAGCAGCTCTGAGGTGAGCTCCTACGAGCAGTACTTC. It yields the protein CASSSEVSSYEQYF. Based on the CDR3 plus reference TRBV5-6 and TRBJ2-7, the full variable domain is DAGVTQSPTHLIKTRGQQVTLRCSPKSGHDTVSWYQQALGQGPQFIFQYYEEEERQRGNFPDRFSGHQFPNYSSELNVNALLLGDSALYLCASSSEVSSYEQYFGPGTRLTVT.

The chain is built from TRBV7-2 and TRBJ2-2, with 11 nucleotides matching TRBD2. V shed 5 bases, J shed 7 bases, and the junction held 12 bases outside the gene matches. The CDR3 is 17 residues long. Germline V gene data show CDR1 as SGHTA and CDR2 as FQGNSA. The CDR3 region is CASSPRTSGYDGGELFF. The CDR3 region has the DNA TGTGCCAGCAGCCCGCGGACTAGCGGGTACGATGGCGGGGAGCTGTTTTTT.

The V and J genes are TRBV29-1 and TRBJ2-1, with 13 nucleotides matching TRBD2. This CDR3 contains 13 residues. Germline CDR1 and CDR2: SQVTM and ANQGSEA. Trimming took 7 bases from V and 7 from J; bases not matched to a gene: 4. The CDR3 loop is CSGTSGGVNEQFF. CDR3 DNA sequence: TGCAGCGGAACTAGCGGGGGGGTGAATGAGCAGTTCTTC.

The chain has TRBV6-5 and TRBJ2-7; 8 positions agree with TRBD2. The CDR3 covers 15 residues. CDR1 is MNHEY and CDR2 is SVGAGI in the germline V gene. Unmatched junction bases numbered 4, after V lost 0 bases and J lost 3 bases. DNA of the CDR3: TGTGCCAGCAGTTACTCCCAGACTAGCGTCTACGAGCAGTACTTC. Its protein product is CASSYSQTSVYEQYF.

The V and J genes are TRBV7-2 and TRBJ2-5; 9 positions match TRBD1. This CDR3 spans 16 amino acids. The J segment lost 1 base and the V segment lost 5 bases, leaving 8 bases of the junction unmatched. Germline V gene sequence: CDR1 SGHTA, CDR2 FQGNSA. CDR3 protein: CASSPRGGQGQETQYF. The CDR3 bases are TGTGCCAGCAGCCCGAGGGGGGGACAGGGCCAAGAGACCCAGTACTTC.

The chain employs TRBV4-3 and TRBJ1-1; 9 bases agree with TRBD1. Germline CDR1 is LGHNA and CDR2 is YSLEER. The CDR3 has 16 residues. V lost 6 bases, J lost 4 bases, and 12 bases stayed unmatched. CDR3 DNA sequence: TGCGCCAGCAGTCACCAAACCGGGACAGGGTTCACTGAAGCTTTCTTT. Translating it yields CASSHQTGTGFTEAFF.

The rearrangement links TRBV19 to TRBJ2-7; 7 positions agree with TRBD1. V gave up 5 bases and J gave up 4 bases; unmatched junction bases: 8. Germline CDR1 and CDR2: LNHDA and SQIVND (reference sequence). The CDR3 spans 14 residues. The CDR3 DNA is TGTGCCAGTAGTCCTCAAAGGGACAGTTACGAGCAGTACTTC. This encodes CASSPQRDSYEQYF.

The chain couples TRBV28 to TRBJ2-2; TRBD2 matches 8 bases. The CDR3 contains 16 residues. CDR1 and CDR2 (germline): MDHEN, SYDVKM. The V segment lost 6 bases and the J segment 7 bases; nucleotides outside the gene matches: 13. The DNA for the CDR3 is TGTGCCAGCAGCCAGGGCAGAGCGGGAGCGGGCGGGGAGCTGTTTTTT. Translated, it gives CASSQGRAGAGGELFF.